Presented here are 31 T cell receptor beta chains from one specimen sequenced in a study of cytomegalovirus exposure and HLA in healthy donors. PCR employed 60 Vbeta and 13 Jbeta primers. Assay used: immunoSEQ multiplex PCR; TCRdb lists only in-frame clones, some missing. The sample lists roughly 97,000 clones, around 9.6% seen once, with about 5% in the top ten. What was sequenced was PBMCs. The receptors were sampled from a man aged 50-60 years in good health and CMV-seropositive.

The V and J genes are TRBV4-3 and TRBJ2-3, with a tentative D call TRBD1 (7 bases). The V gene lost 1 base and the J gene lost 6 bases, with 17 bases spanning the gap. This CDR3 has 16 amino acids. Germline CDR1 reads LGHNA; CDR2 reads YSLEER. The CDR3, as DNA: TGCGCCAGCAGCCAAGGTTTCGGGCAGGGGGGCGATACGCAGTATTTT. Translated, it gives CASSQGFGQGGDTQYF.

The chain joins TRBV5-5 to TRBJ1-4; possible D gene TRBD1, 5 bases. Germline V gives CDR1 SGHKS, CDR2 YYEKEE (reference sequence). The CDR3 consists of 16 residues. The V gene lost 4 bases and the J gene lost 8 bases, with 21 bases spanning the gap. The CDR3 DNA is TGTGCCAGCAGCCTTACTCAGGGAGGGTTGGACGAAAAACTGTTTTTT. It is translated as CASSLTQGGLDEKLFF.

Only a few counts were recorded for this clone. Here the CDR3 DNA reads TGTGCCAGCAGTTACTCGGGTCAGGGAATGTCACCCCTCCACTTT. It specifies CASSYSGQGMSPLHF. The gene calls are TRBV6-5 and TRBJ1-6; D possibly corresponds to TRBD1 (5 bases). V lost 0 bases and J lost 10, with 13 bases in between. The V gene's germline CDR1 is MNHEY and CDR2 SVGAGI. The CDR3 extends over 15 amino acids.

This clone was seen a few times. This chain uses TRBV6-5 with TRBJ1-1; D is possibly TRBD1 (5 bases). Trimming shortened V by 0 bases and J by 4 bases, and 15 bases separated the two germline ends. The CDR3 has 16 amino acids. Germline-derived CDR1 and CDR2 are MNHEY and SVGAGI. CDR3 DNA sequence: TGTGCCAGCAGTTACTCTGGGCGGCAGGGTAGCACTGAAGCTTTCTTT. It specifies CASSYSGRQGSTEAFF.

This clone was seen only a few times. V and J are TRBV9 and TRBJ2-5; D possibly corresponds to TRBD1 (5 bases). Trimming shortened V by 0 bases and J by 0 bases, and 9 bases separated the two germline ends. This CDR3 is 15 amino acids long. Germline CDR1 is SGDLS and CDR2 is YYNGEE. CDR3 region: CASSVGQPYQETQYF. CDR3 sequence (DNA): TGTGCCAGCAGCGTAGGACAGCCGTACCAAGAGACCCAGTACTTC. The whole variable domain, filled in from reference TRBV9 and TRBJ2-5, reads DSGVTQTPKHLITATGQRVTLRCSPRSGDLSVYWYQQSLDQGLQFLIQYYNGEERAKGNILERFSAQQFPDLHSELNLSSLELGDSALYFCASSVGQPYQETQYFGPGTRLLVL.

The gene calls are TRBV28 and TRBJ2-4, with TRBD2 matching over 10 bases. CDR3 length: 15 residues. Looked up from germline, CDR1 is MDHEN and CDR2 is SYDVKM. V trimming: 7 bases; J trimming: 3 bases; junction bases outside the gene matches: 6. The CDR3 DNA is TGTGCCAGCACCAAGACTAGCGGGTTCAAAAACATTCAGTACTTC. Protein product: CASTKTSGFKNIQYF.

The chain recombines TRBV6-1 with TRBJ1-4, with 7 nucleotides matching TRBD1. CDR1 and CDR2 from the germline V gene are MNHNS and SASEGT. The CDR3 has 15 residues. Germline trimming cut 4 bases from V and 3 bases from J; bases unmatched to any gene: 5. The CDR3 DNA reads TGTGCCAGCAGTGGTACAGGGGCGGCTAATGAAAAACTGTTTTTT. It codes for CASSGTGAANEKLFF.

The V gene is TRBV5-1, the J gene TRBJ2-3; TRBD2 aligns across 9 bases. The CDR3 contains 16 residues. V dropped 0 bases and J dropped 4; count of bases not matched to a gene: 6. Per germline, CDR1 SGHRS and CDR2 YFSETQ. The CDR3 loop is CASSLGIAGASDTQYF. DNA of the CDR3: TGCGCCAGCAGCTTGGGGATAGCGGGAGCCTCAGATACGCAGTATTTT.

This clone was picked up many times. The chain joins TRBV4-3 to TRBJ2-6; D is perhaps TRBD1 (6 bases). Trimming removed 0 bases from V and 2 bases from J, with 8 bases in between. CDR1 and CDR2 (germline): LGHNA, YSLEER. The CDR3 contains 16 residues. The CDR3 here is CASSQEQGAGANVLTF. The CDR3 DNA reads TGCGCCAGCAGCCAAGAACAGGGCGCTGGGGCCAACGTCCTGACTTTC.

Regarding this clone: Other nucleotide sequences from this sample produce the same CDR3. The genes are TRBV2 and TRBJ2-1; 10 positions agree with TRBD1. Trimming took 5 bases from V and 4 from J; bases not matched to a gene: 8. This CDR3 is built from 16 residues. Germline CDR1 is SNHLY and CDR2 is FYNNEI. The CDR3 region has the DNA TGTGCCAGCAGTCGGACAGGGGGGCGGGCATACAATGAGCAGTTCTTC. Translating it yields CASSRTGGRAYNEQFF.

In this sample, this clone turned up a few times. This chain connects TRBV2 to TRBJ2-7; 12 bases map to TRBD2. Germline V gene sequence: CDR1 SNHLY, CDR2 FYNNEI. V gave up 2 bases and J gave up 6 bases; unmatched junction bases: 2. The CDR3 spans 14 residues. CDR3 DNA sequence: TGTGCCAGCAGTGAATGGACTAGCGGGACCGAGCAGTACTTC. Translated: CASSEWTSGTEQYF.

This clone came up a few times. The chain combines TRBV27 with TRBJ2-7, with TRBD2 as a possible D gene (6 bases). This CDR3 has 16 residues. V was clipped by 0 bases and J by 2 bases, with 14 bases between them. Germline CDR1 MNHEY, CDR2 SMNVEV (reference sequence). CDR3 nucleotides: TGTGCCAGCAGTTTATCGCTAATAGCGGCGACCTACGAGCAGTACTTC. Protein: CASSLSLIAATYEQYF.

This clone was observed a few times. The V call is TRBV14, the J call TRBJ1-5; D not resolved. The CDR3 is made up of 13 amino acids. Per the germline V gene, CDR1 is SGHDN and CDR2 is FVKESK. Trimming removed 0 bases from V and 6 bases from J, with 6 bases in between. The CDR3 is CASSQDSVQPQHF. CDR3 coding DNA: TGTGCCAGCAGCCAAGATTCAGTTCAGCCCCAGCATTTT.

The V and J genes are TRBV30 and TRBJ2-1; D gene unclear. Deletions cut 2 bases from V and 5 bases from J, with 13 bases between. This CDR3 is built from 14 residues. Germline-derived CDR1 and CDR2 are GTSNPN and SVGIG (reference sequence). The CDR3 loop reads CAWSFLEVDNEQFF. CDR3 coding DNA: TGTGCCTGGAGTTTCCTAGAGGTAGACAATGAGCAGTTCTTC.

The V call is TRBV6-1, the J call TRBJ1-4, with 10 bases that match TRBD1. Germline V gene data show CDR1 as MNHNS and CDR2 as SASEGT. The J segment lost 11 bases and the V segment lost 1 base, leaving 7 bases of the junction unmatched. The length of the CDR3 is 15 residues. The DNA of the CDR3 is TGTGCCAGCAGTGAAGATTGGGACAGGGGCGGGAAACTGTTTTTT. Amino acid sequence: CASSEDWDRGGKLFF.

In DNA, the CDR3 is TGTGCCGCAAGAGCCGGGACAGGGGTATACGAGCAGTACTTC. It encodes CAARAGTGVYEQYF. The chain is built from TRBV10-3 and TRBJ2-7, with 10 bases identical to TRBD1. The CDR3 is 14 residues long. Unmatched junction bases numbered 11, after V lost 11 bases and J lost 4 bases. Germline CDR1 reads ENHRY; CDR2 reads SYGVKD.

CDR3 region: CASSSRGREIGGELFF. DNA of the CDR3: TGTGCCAGCAGCTCACGGGGGCGGGAGATTGGCGGGGAGCTGTTTTTT. V is TRBV7-2 and J is TRBJ2-2; D may be TRBD2 (7 bases). V was cut by 4 bases and J by 7 bases, with 19 bases left in between. The CDR3 consists of 16 residues. Germline V gives CDR1 SGHTA, CDR2 FQGNSA.

This clone was detected many times. The chain combines TRBV11-2 with TRBJ2-7; 9 nucleotides agree with TRBD2. The CDR3 runs 15 residues. Trimming at V came to 3 bases and at J to 5 bases, leaving 8 bases not matched to a gene. CDR1 and CDR2 (germline): SGHAT, FQNNGV. CDR3 coding DNA: TGTGCCAGCAGCTTCTTTAGCGGGAGAGGGAACGAGCAGTACTTC. Amino acid sequence: CASSFFSGRGNEQYF.

The rearrangement uses TRBV5-1 and TRBJ1-1, with TRBD1 identical over 7 bases. The CDR3 consists of 16 residues. V shed 4 bases and J 0 bases; nucleotides not matched to a gene: 9. CDR1 and CDR2 from the germline V gene are SGHRS and YFSETQ. The CDR3 DNA sequence: TGCGCCAGCAGCCAAACAGGGGCTGGAATGAACACTGAAGCTTTCTTT. It is translated as CASSQTGAGMNTEAFF.

This clone occurred a few times. The chain has TRBV23-1 and TRBJ1-2, with D unresolved. TRBV23-1 is identified as an open reading frame with a role that is uncertain. V gave up 1 base and J gave up 5 bases, with 14 bases separating them. The CDR3 has 15 residues. The CDR3 loop reads CASSQWSRERYGYTF. The CDR3 DNA is TGCGCCAGCAGTCAATGGAGCCGGGAAAGATATGGCTACACCTTC.

This clone was counted many times. V and J are TRBV20-1 and TRBJ2-1, with 7 bases that match TRBD2. CDR1 DFQATT and CDR2 SNEGSKA come from the germline V gene (reference sequence). The trim removed 7 bases at V and 6 bases at J, leaving 3 bases unmatched. The CDR3 totals 11 residues. The CDR3 nucleotides are TGCAGTGTACGGGAGGTCAATGAGCAGTTCTTC. Protein sequence: CSVREVNEQFF.

This clone has only a few counts. J is TRBJ2-3 and V is TRBV9, with 10 bases lining up with TRBD2. Looked up from germline, CDR1 is SGDLS and CDR2 is YYNGEE. V trimming: 4 bases; J trimming: 1 base; junction bases outside the gene matches: 9. This CDR3 is 17 amino acids long. CDR3 region: CASSPRAGTSGTDTQYF. Here the CDR3 DNA reads TGTGCCAGCAGCCCAAGAGCCGGGACTAGCGGCACAGATACGCAGTATTTT.

V gene TRBV29-1 combines with J gene TRBJ1-1, with 7 bases lining up with TRBD1. CDR1 is SQVTM, CDR2 ANQGSEA, per germline. J was trimmed by 1 base and V by 6 bases; bases with no gene match: 2. The CDR3 spans 12 residues. The DNA for the CDR3 is TGCAGCGTGAACAGGGGGAACACTGAAGCTTTCTTT. Protein product: CSVNRGNTEAFF.

V and J are TRBV5-1 and TRBJ2-1; 7 nucleotides match TRBD1. The CDR3 runs 15 residues. Per germline, CDR1 SGHRS and CDR2 YFSETQ. Trimming removed 4 bases from V and 6 bases from J; junction bases left unmatched: 10. Here the CDR3 DNA reads TGCGCCAGCAGCACAGGGGTCCGGGACACCAATGAGCAGTTCTTC. Translation gives CASSTGVRDTNEQFF.

This clone was seen a handful of times. This rearrangement joins TRBV2 to TRBJ2-5; D is uncertain. V lost 2 bases and J 5 bases, leaving 15 bases between the germline ends. Germline V gene lookup returns CDR1 SNHLY and CDR2 FYNNEI. The CDR3 has 15 amino acids. The CDR3: CASSEFVAGVETQYF. Written as DNA, the CDR3 is TGTGCCAGCAGTGAATTCGTGGCCGGAGTGGAGACCCAGTACTTC.

There are a few counts of this clone. V and J are TRBV18 and TRBJ2-3; TRBD2 agrees at 7 bases. Trimming cost V 1 base and J 3 bases; bases outside gene matches: 4. Germline V gene sequence: CDR1 KGHSH, CDR2 LQKENI. The CDR3 is 15 amino acids. CDR3 in amino acids: CASSPLAGLTDTQYF. The CDR3, as DNA: TGTGCCAGCTCACCACTAGCGGGTTTAACAGATACGCAGTATTTT.

This clone showed up just a few times. The DNA for the CDR3 is TGCGCCAGCAGCTTGGGCGGGACAGGTGACTATGGCTACACCTTC. This gives the protein CASSLGGTGDYGYTF. The V gene is TRBV5-1, the J gene TRBJ1-2; 8 bases fit TRBD1. V was pared by 0 bases and J by 3 bases, with 4 bases of the junction left unmatched. The length of the CDR3 is 15 residues. Germline CDR1 is SGHRS and CDR2 is YFSETQ.

This clone was counted only a few times. The chain combines TRBV7-2 with TRBJ2-1; a weak D match, TRBD1 (5 bases). The V end was cut by 5 bases, the J end by 7 bases, with 15 bases between. The CDR3 runs 14 residues. The germline V gene has CDR1 SGHTA and CDR2 FQGNSA. CDR3 sequence reads: CASSLEPGKNEQFF. The DNA of the CDR3 is TGTGCCAGCAGCCTAGAACCAGGGAAGAATGAGCAGTTCTTC.

The chain employs TRBV11-2 and TRBJ2-4; 8 bases match TRBD1. From germline, CDR1 is SGHAT and CDR2 FQNNGV. The CDR3 runs 19 residues. V was clipped by 1 base and J by 0 bases; unmatched bases: 11. The CDR3 bases are TGTGCCAGCAGCTTAGTTGGGACAGGCCCCCCTCGAGCCAAAAACATTCAGTACTTC. Translation gives CASSLVGTGPPRAKNIQYF.

The table lists this clone with a few counts. V usage is TRBV5-3 and J usage is TRBJ1-5; D remains ambiguous. TRBV5-3 qualifies as an ORF whose function is uncertain. V was pared by 4 bases and J by 0 bases, with 17 bases between. The CDR3 length is 17 residues. The CDR3 loop is CARSGGRRTYSNQPQHF. Here the CDR3 DNA reads TGTGCCAGAAGCGGAGGACGGCGAACTTATAGCAATCAGCCCCAGCATTTT.

The V call is TRBV10-3, the J call TRBJ2-7, with 7 bases fitting TRBD2. The CDR3 contains 14 residues. From germline, CDR1 is ENHRY and CDR2 SYGVKD. The ends lost 3 bases at V and 6 bases at J; junction bases unmatched: 8. The CDR3 coding sequence is TGTGCCATCAGTGAAGGCAGGGAGGGACGCGAGCAGTACTTC. As protein: CAISEGREGREQYF.